Below are 25 T cell receptor beta chains sequenced from a single sample in a study of OX40 agonist ivuxolimab in advanced cancers. Libraries were built with the immunoSEQ multiplex PCR assay. TCRdb took this table from immuneACCESS and kept in-frame rearrangements with V and J called. Such tables lack part of the clones; where checked against another copy, unresolved V genes explain under half of the gap, and the rest is unexplained. The table for this sample lists 55,000 to 80,000 clones; roughly 80% of them were counted only once. The leading ten clones occupy 2% to 2.5% of the sample. The sequences come from CD4+ or CD8+ T cells sorted from blood, collected in a trial of the OX40 agonist ivuxolimab. These receptor sequences come from an adult with an advanced solid tumor such as melanoma, head and neck, liver or kidney cancer.

This chain uses TRBV10-3 with TRBJ1-2; no definite D call. Trimming took 6 bases from V and 7 from J, leaving 18 bases between them. The CDR3 is made up of 14 amino acids. Germline V CDR1 and CDR2: ENHRY, SYGVKD. The CDR3 protein is CAISQGSLVPGYTF. CDR3 nucleotide sequence: TGTGCCATCAGCCAAGGGTCTTTGGTACCTGGCTACACCTTC.

V gene TRBV7-2 combines with J gene TRBJ2-7; TRBD2 aligns across 11 bases. CDR3 length: 15 residues. CDR1 and CDR2 (germline): SGHTA, FQGNSA. Trimming took 5 bases from V and 0 from J; bases not matched to a gene: 3. The CDR3 here is CASSGGTSGSYEQYF. The CDR3 bases are TGTGCCAGCAGCGGTGGGACTAGCGGCTCCTACGAGCAGTACTTC.

This chain joins TRBV7-8 and TRBJ1-2; TRBD1 matches at 7 bases. The CDR3 contains 17 residues. With 3 bases clipped from V and 2 bases from J, the junction kept 12 bases outside the gene matches. Per germline, CDR1 SGHVS and CDR2 FQNEAQ. CDR3 bases: TGTGCCAGCAGCTTGAACCCTCAGGGGGAGAGAAACTATGGCTACACCTTC. Amino acids: CASSLNPQGERNYGYTF. The entire variable domain, with the rest obtained from reference TRBV7-8 and TRBJ1-2, is as follows: GAGVSQSPRYKVAKRGQDVALRCDPISGHVSLFWYQQALGQGPEFLTYFQNEAQLDKSGLPSDRFFAERPEGSVSTLKIQRTQQEDSAVYLCASSLNPQGERNYGYTFGSGTRLTVV.

This clone appeared a single time. The CDR3 here is CASSLFGGTGDTQYF. CDR3 nucleotide sequence: TGTGCCAGCAGCTTATTTGGGGGTACCGGGGATACGCAGTATTTT. J is TRBJ2-3 and V is TRBV7-2, with D perhaps TRBD1 or TRBD2 (5 bases each). From germline, CDR1 is SGHTA and CDR2 FQGNSA. Trimming left V 2 bases short and J 6 bases short, with 15 bases between. CDR3 length equals 15 residues.

The V call is TRBV5-1, the J call TRBJ1-2; tentative D call: TRBD1 (6 bases). This CDR3 has 14 amino acids. Trimming pared 6 bases from V and 3 bases from J, leaving 15 bases between. From germline, CDR1 is SGHRS and CDR2 YFSETQ. The CDR3 loop is CASIPRGADYGYTF. Written as DNA, the CDR3 is TGCGCCAGCATCCCCCGGGGGGCGGACTATGGCTACACCTTC.

This clone occurred a few times. This sequence joins TRBV28 and TRBJ2-7; 10 bases are shared with TRBD1. J gave up 1 base and V 3 bases, and 18 bases lay outside the gene matches. This CDR3 is built from 20 residues. CDR1 MDHEN and CDR2 SYDVKM come from the germline V gene. CDR3 loop: CASSFPPRTGGKTRSYEQYF. The CDR3 DNA reads as TGTGCCAGCAGTTTTCCCCCCAGGACAGGGGGTAAGACTAGGTCCTACGAGCAGTACTTC.

V usage is TRBV11-2 and J usage is TRBJ2-2; D unresolved. Trimming took off 1 base at V and 5 bases at J, with 5 bases between the two ends. The CDR3 spans 13 residues. Germline V gene sequence: CDR1 SGHAT, CDR2 FQNNGV. CDR3 residues: CASSLGRTGELFF. For the CDR3, the DNA is TGTGCCAGCAGCTTAGGAAGGACCGGGGAGCTGTTTTTT.

The chain carries TRBV6-6 and TRBJ2-3; D remains unclear. This CDR3 has 15 amino acids. The germline V gene has CDR1 MNHNY and CDR2 SVGAGI (reference sequence). Trimming stripped 5 bases from V and 1 base from J, with 13 bases between. CDR3 residues: CASSDGASGTDTQYF. CDR3 DNA sequence: TGTGCCAGCAGTGATGGAGCGTCGGGCACAGATACGCAGTATTTT.

This clone was recorded once. The chain combines TRBV10-3 with TRBJ2-1, with 9 bases lining up with TRBD1. The CDR3 is 12 amino acids. V gave up 4 bases and J gave up 9 bases; unmatched junction bases: 1. Per the germline V gene, CDR1 is ENHRY and CDR2 is SYGVKD. CDR3 in amino acids: CAISGTGAEQFF. CDR3 nucleotides: TGTGCCATCAGTGGGACAGGGGCTGAGCAGTTCTTC.

This clone was detected once. V usage is TRBV19 and J usage is TRBJ2-7, with 9 bases lining up with TRBD1. The V gene's germline CDR1 is LNHDA and CDR2 SQIVND (reference sequence). There are 14 residues in the CDR3. V lost 8 bases and J lost 0; bases outside the gene matches: 5. In nucleotides, the CDR3 is TGTGCCAGTGCCGGGACAGGGTCCTCCTACGAGCAGTACTTC. It is translated as CASAGTGSSYEQYF. Complete variable domain (other parts from reference TRBV19 and TRBJ2-7): DGGITQSPKYLFRKEGQNVTLSCEQNLNHDAMYWYRQDPGQGLRLIYYSQIVNDFQKGDIAEGYSVSREKKESFPLTVTSAQKNPTAFYLCASAGTGSSYEQYFGPGTRLTVT.

The V call is TRBV5-4, the J call TRBJ1-1; maybe TRBD1 (6 bases). Germline V gene sequence: CDR1 SGHNT, CDR2 YYREEE (reference sequence). V lost 0 bases, J lost 1 base, and 7 bases lay in between. The CDR3 runs to 14 residues. The CDR3 DNA is TGTGCCAGCAGCTTGGGGGGGGCGAACACTGAAGCTTTCTTT. It yields the protein CASSLGGANTEAFF.

The rearrangement joins TRBV6-1 to TRBJ2-7, with D possibly called TRBD1 or TRBD2 (5 bases each). The germline V and J ends were trimmed by 7 bases and 7 bases, with 8 bases remaining between them. Per germline, CDR1 MNHNS and CDR2 SASEGT. The CDR3 contains 10 residues. The CDR3 nucleotides are TGTGCCAGCAATGAGGGGGAGCAGTACTTC. This encodes CASNEGEQYF.

The chain links TRBV12-5 to TRBJ2-1, with 10 bases lining up with TRBD2. The CDR3 is made up of 18 amino acids. Germline-derived CDR1 and CDR2 are LGHNT and FRNRAP. The V and J ends lost 3 bases and 3 bases, in that order; junction bases with no gene match: 11. CDR3 amino acids: CASGFRPGLAAYYNEQFF. In DNA form, the CDR3 reads TGTGCTAGTGGTTTCCGTCCTGGACTAGCGGCATACTACAATGAGCAGTTCTTC.

The rearrangement links TRBV6-1 to TRBJ1-4, with D possibly matching TRBD1 (5 bases). The CDR3 spans 13 residues. CDR1 MNHNS and CDR2 SASEGT come from the germline V gene. V was pared by 8 bases and J by 6 bases, with 13 bases between. CDR3: CASARDSYEKLFF. CDR3 nucleotide sequence: TGTGCCAGCGCCCGGGACTCCTATGAAAAACTGTTTTTT.

This sequence joins TRBV4-3 and TRBJ1-2; D not certain. The CDR3 has 14 amino acids. The germline gives CDR1 LGHNA, CDR2 YSLEER. Between the trimmed V and J ends, which lost 0 bases and 8 bases, there was a span of 13 bases. The CDR3 DNA follows: TGCGCCAGCAGCCAAGATGGAATTACCGGCGGCTACACCTTC. This codes for CASSQDGITGGYTF.

V usage is TRBV27 and J usage is TRBJ1-5; possible D gene TRBD1, 6 bases. The germline V and J ends were trimmed by 5 bases and 1 base, with 12 bases remaining between them. The CDR3 totals 15 residues. Germline V gene sequence: CDR1 MNHEY, CDR2 SMNVEV (reference sequence). In DNA, the CDR3 is TGTGCCAGCAGTCTACAGGGTAGGAGCAATCAGCCCCAGCATTTT. It translates to CASSLQGRSNQPQHF.

V and J are TRBV4-3 and TRBJ2-3, with TRBD2 as a possible D gene (5 bases). This CDR3 comprises 15 residues. Germline CDR1 reads LGHNA; CDR2 reads YSLEER. Trimming removed 0 bases from V and 4 bases from J, with 11 bases in between. CDR3 DNA sequence: TGCGCCAGCAGCCAAGACGGGGTGAGCCCAGATACGCAGTATTTT. This codes for CASSQDGVSPDTQYF.

This clone was counted a single time. The chain is built from TRBV7-2 and TRBJ2-5; 9 bases are a match to TRBD1. The germline gives CDR1 SGHTA, CDR2 FQGNSA. V trimming: 7 bases; J trimming: 5 bases; junction bases outside the gene matches: 14. CDR3 length: 16 amino acids. CDR3 in amino acids: CASTPHLGQGKETQYF. CDR3 sequence (DNA): TGTGCCAGCACCCCACATCTGGGACAGGGAAAGGAGACCCAGTACTTC.

CDR3 sequence reads: CASNRDGIANTGELFF. The DNA for the CDR3 is TGCGCCAGCAACCGGGACGGGATTGCGAACACCGGGGAGCTGTTTTTT. J is TRBJ2-2 and V is TRBV5-1, with D perhaps given as TRBD1 or TRBD2 (5 bases each). Germline-derived CDR1 and CDR2 are SGHRS and YFSETQ. V was shortened by 6 bases and J by 0 bases, with 15 bases between the two germline ends. This CDR3 has 16 residues.

J is TRBJ1-5 and V is TRBV10-2; 10 nucleotides align to TRBD1. V shed 6 bases, J shed 3 bases, and the junction held 8 bases outside the gene matches. The CDR3 loop spans 16 amino acids. Germline V gene lookup returns CDR1 WSHSY and CDR2 SAAADI. The CDR3 region is CASSQPGTGVNQPQHF. The CDR3, as DNA: TGCGCCAGCAGCCAACCCGGGACAGGGGTCAATCAGCCCCAGCATTTT.

The chain has TRBV7-9 and TRBJ1-1; D is undetermined. Germline V gene sequence: CDR1 SEHNR, CDR2 FQNEAQ (reference sequence). The CDR3 is 15 amino acids. Trimming cost V 5 bases and J 4 bases, with 17 bases left between them. CDR3 protein: CASSRLGWGSTEAFF. The CDR3 nucleotides read TGTGCCAGCAGCCGCCTTGGTTGGGGAAGCACTGAAGCTTTCTTT.

This rearrangement joins TRBV9 to TRBJ2-3; TRBD1 agrees at 9 bases. CDR1 SGDLS and CDR2 YYNGEE come from the germline V gene. The CDR3 length is 17 residues. Losses at the gene ends were 2 bases for V and 1 base for J; bases not matched to a gene: 8. The CDR3 nucleotides read TGTGCCAGCAGCGTTACCGGGACAGGGTGGGGCACAGATACGCAGTATTTT. It codes for CASSVTGTGWGTDTQYF.

This sequence joins TRBV5-4 and TRBJ2-5; D remains ambiguous. V gave up 2 bases and J gave up 3 bases, with 11 bases separating them. Germline CDR1 SGHNT, CDR2 YYREEE (reference sequence). The CDR3 covers 14 residues. This CDR3 reads CASSLQQREETQYF. The CDR3 DNA reads TGTGCCAGCAGCTTACAGCAGCGAGAAGAGACCCAGTACTTC.

The CDR3 DNA reads as TGTGCCTGGACCCAGACCAGACCCCAGTACTTC. Encoded protein: CAWTQTRPQYF. This chain joins TRBV30 and TRBJ2-5; unclear D gene. V dropped 4 bases and J dropped 9 bases, with 12 bases sitting between them. CDR1 and CDR2 (germline): GTSNPN, SVGIG (reference sequence). The CDR3 extends over 11 amino acids.

This clone has just a few counts. The CDR3 spells CASGPRLRLAGGTGELFF. CDR3 nucleotides: TGTGCTAGTGGCCCTAGACTGCGGCTAGCGGGAGGGACCGGGGAGCTGTTTTTT. The chain is built from TRBV12-5 and TRBJ2-2, with 12 bases aligning to TRBD2. CDR3 length equals 18 residues. Trimming took 6 bases from V and 5 from J; bases not matched to a gene: 13. In germline, CDR1 is LGHNT, CDR2 FRNRAP. The whole variable domain, filled in from reference TRBV12-5 and TRBJ2-2, reads DARVTQTPRHKVTEMGQEVTMRCQPILGHNTVFWYRQTMMQGLELLAYFRNRAPLDDSGMPKDRFSAEMPDATLATLKIQPSEPRDSAVYFCASGPRLRLAGGTGELFFGEGSRLTVL.